This T cell receptor beta chain stems from a study of blood T cell repertoires in COVID-19 (dated by TCRdb to the early 2020s). Regarding the study in general: Samples covering the acute and convalescent phases of COVID-19 were provided by collaborators in the United States, Italy and Spain. The prospective study material was composed of cDNA or gDNA derived from T cells, B-cell-depleted T cells, or PBMCs. Subjects who had been exposed to COVID-19, were actively infected with it, or had recovered from it provided the deeply sampled blood TCRbeta repertoires that made up the dataset. The repertoires were made available in a free public database intended to serve as a resource for research on the immune response to SARS-CoV-2. The samples were drawn from the first 160 participants of the ongoing ImmuneRACE study and from 1,254 subjects provided by 6 global collaborators. A de-identified subject ID, COVID-19 status, age in years and sex were almost always included in the sample metadata. Where HLA class I and class II types were available, the types were taken from metadata supplied by the sample provider, not from assay-based typing. Beyond this particular receptor, the publication reports: How much clinical and demographic metadata was included differed by source and by participant, and the metadata was provided uncurated.

One collaborating source in Seattle enrolled patients while the patients were actively infected and followed the patients over time throughout the course of disease. The collaborating institutions used their own protocols to collect whole blood in K2EDTA tubes. For TCRbeta analysis, collaborators shipped samples in one of three forms: frozen whole blood, isolated PBMCs, or DNA extracted from either of those sample types. From the cysteine up to the phenylalanine, the CDR3 has a length of 15 residues. The sequence is cut down to CDR3 DNA, 45 bases in frame from base 1. V drops 5 bases and J drops 5 bases, leaving 16 bases in between. Reading the germline V gene gives CDR1 MGHRA and CDR2 YSYEKL. The immunoSEQ Assay, a bias-controlled multiplex PCR, was used to amplify TCRbeta CDR3 regions from genomic DNA. Per the source publication's procedure: Within the assay, amplification of reference gene primers was used to estimate how many nucleated cells each sample contained. To quantify the absolute abundance of each unique TCRbeta CDR3 rearrangement, sequence reads were collapsed and filtered. For each sample, productive Simpson clonality was calculated by taking the square root of Simpson's diversity index across productive rearrangements. Drawn from immuneACCESS, this table holds only the in-frame rearrangements with V and J called that TCRdb kept. Clones are partly lost; checked studies trace under half to an unresolved V gene and leave the rest unexplained. V, J and clone size derive from that table, while D and trimming were established from the DNA sequence. This sample has about 500,000 clones in its table, and approximately 92% of those were observed once. The top ten clones comprise approximately 0.9% of the sample.

Remarks on this clone: No cognate antigen has been identified for it. Being one base from a much bigger clone, this may be a read error. The sample holds other DNA sequences that translate to the same CDR3.

The receptor was derived from a man younger than 35 with COVID-19, enrolled during active disease. The sequencing sample was made of peripheral blood. Rearrangement joined TRBV4-1 to TRBJ1-5; no D gene is confidently identified. The nucleotide sequence reads TGCGCCAGCAGCTCACGGACTGACGATGATCAGCCCCAGCATTTT. The encoded protein is CASSSRTDDDQPQHF.